This T cell receptor (beta chain) comes out of a study of beta chain features in type 1 diabetes. The wider study: On cell yields, gender and age, patients and healthy donors were similar. Broader study findings: Shortening that was moderate but significant affected the TCRB CDR3s of Type 1 diabetes patients in all four CD4+ subsets. More deletions and fewer insertions at VDJ junctions were seen in type 1 diabetes patients.

Every bit of the isolated RNA underwent reverse transcription, so sequencing read expressed TCRB transcripts. Assay used: immunoSEQ multiplex PCR; TCRdb lists only in-frame clones, some missing. Of 250,000 to 300,000 clones in the sample, 8% were seen once. Every sorted population was more than 98% pure. Comments on this clone: Antigen unknown.

Germline trimming cut 5 bases from V and 8 bases from J; bases unmatched to any gene: 8. Per the germline V gene, CDR1 is SGHAT and CDR2 is FQNNGV. The CDR3 contains 13 residues. The TCR comes from a young woman in good health. The rearrangement joins TRBV11-2 to TRBJ1-1; TRBD1 agrees at 7 bases. Input material: central memory CD4+ T cells from blood. The CDR3 here is CASSPDLQGEAFF. DNA of the CDR3: TGTGCCAGCAGCCCAGACCTACAGGGGGAAGCTTTCTTT. Full variable domain (remainder filled in from reference TRBV11-2 and TRBJ1-1): EAGVAQSPRYKIIEKRQSVAFWCNPISGHATLYWYQQILGQGPKLLIQFQNNGVVDDSQLPKDRFSAERLKGVDSTLKIQPAKLEDSAVYLCASSPDLQGEAFFGQGTRLTVV.